These 2 T cell receptor beta chains originate from one sample sequenced in a study of spatial heterogeneity in lung cancer. The antigens for these receptors are not known. Study outcomes and limitations: Tumors with more nonsynonymous mutations had more expanded intratumoral alpha and beta TCRs.

This sample's time point: sample taken at primary tumor resection. One entry per CDR3 protein, called by TCRdb with MiXCR from the 5' RACE reads. The top ten clones hold around 25% of a sample with several thousand distinct CDR3 sequences, more than 4% of them seen once. This material consisted of lung tumor tissue, taken at surgery. These receptors were taken from a male donor with early-stage non-small cell lung cancer.

Sample share makes this clonotype medium-sized. This chain connects TRBV20-1 to TRBJ1-1; D gene unclear. Germline values: CDR1 DFQATT, CDR2 SNEGSKA (reference sequence). The V and J ends lost 2 bases and 5 bases respectively, with 9 bases between them. The CDR3 length is 12 residues. CDR3 sequence (DNA): TGCAGTGCTAGACTTATAGGGACTGAAGCTTTCTTT. It is translated as CSARLIGTEAFF.

This clonotype has ten or more counts. The chain couples TRBV5-4 to TRBJ2-5; D is possibly TRBD1 (6 bases). The CDR3 runs to 15 residues. Germline values: CDR1 SGHNT, CDR2 YYREEE (reference sequence). V gave up 6 bases and J gave up 4 bases, with 19 bases separating them. The CDR3 DNA is TGTGCCAGCACAAAACAGGGTGGTACAAGAGAGACCCAGTACTTC. This gives the protein CASTKQGGTRETQYF.